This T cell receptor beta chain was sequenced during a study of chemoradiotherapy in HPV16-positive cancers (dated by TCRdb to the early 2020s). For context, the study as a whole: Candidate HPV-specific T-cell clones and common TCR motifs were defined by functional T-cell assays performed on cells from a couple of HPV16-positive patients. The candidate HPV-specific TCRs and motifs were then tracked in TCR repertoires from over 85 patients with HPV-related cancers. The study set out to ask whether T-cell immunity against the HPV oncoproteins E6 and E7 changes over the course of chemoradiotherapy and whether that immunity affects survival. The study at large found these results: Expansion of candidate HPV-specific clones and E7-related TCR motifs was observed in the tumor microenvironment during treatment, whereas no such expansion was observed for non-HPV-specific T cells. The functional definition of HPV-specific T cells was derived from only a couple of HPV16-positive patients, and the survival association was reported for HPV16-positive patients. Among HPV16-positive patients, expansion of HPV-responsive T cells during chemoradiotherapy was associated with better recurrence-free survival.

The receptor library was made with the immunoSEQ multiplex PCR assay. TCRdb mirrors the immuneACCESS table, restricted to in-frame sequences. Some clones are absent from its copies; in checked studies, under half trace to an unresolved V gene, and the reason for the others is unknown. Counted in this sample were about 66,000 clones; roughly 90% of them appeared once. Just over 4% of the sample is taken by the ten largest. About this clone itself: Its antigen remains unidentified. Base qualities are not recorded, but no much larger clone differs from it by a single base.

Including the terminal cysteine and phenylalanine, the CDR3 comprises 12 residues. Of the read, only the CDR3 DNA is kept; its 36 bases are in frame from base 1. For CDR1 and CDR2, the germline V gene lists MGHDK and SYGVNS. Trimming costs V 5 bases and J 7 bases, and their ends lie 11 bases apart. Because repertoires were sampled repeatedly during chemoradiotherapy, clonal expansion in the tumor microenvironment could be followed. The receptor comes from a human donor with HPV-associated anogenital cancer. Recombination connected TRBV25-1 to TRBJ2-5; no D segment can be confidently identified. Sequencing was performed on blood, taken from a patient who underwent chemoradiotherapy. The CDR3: CASSPRARTQYF. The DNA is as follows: TGTGCCAGCAGTCCCCGGGCCCGGACCCAGTACTTC.